This T cell receptor beta chain was captured by sequencing in a study of T cell repertoires in cytomegalovirus infection. Each CDR3 protein gets one entry after TCRdb re-called the reads with MiXCR. The sample lists about 530,000 distinct CDR3 sequences, about a quarter occurring once. There are many counts of this clonotype. CDR3 length equals 16 residues. Germline V CDR1 and CDR2: SGHVS, FQNEAQ. V was pared by 3 bases and J by 2 bases, with 8 bases of the junction left unmatched. This chain uses TRBV7-8 with TRBJ2-3; TRBD2 agrees at 7 bases. Sequencing was performed on PBMCs. This sequence originates from a human donor in good health (CMV status not recorded). Some clones in this sample may be carry-over from other donors' samples. CDR3 in DNA: TGTGCCAGCAGCTTGAAACCAAGCGGGATCACAGATACGCAGTATTTT. Residues: CASSLKPSGITDTQYF.